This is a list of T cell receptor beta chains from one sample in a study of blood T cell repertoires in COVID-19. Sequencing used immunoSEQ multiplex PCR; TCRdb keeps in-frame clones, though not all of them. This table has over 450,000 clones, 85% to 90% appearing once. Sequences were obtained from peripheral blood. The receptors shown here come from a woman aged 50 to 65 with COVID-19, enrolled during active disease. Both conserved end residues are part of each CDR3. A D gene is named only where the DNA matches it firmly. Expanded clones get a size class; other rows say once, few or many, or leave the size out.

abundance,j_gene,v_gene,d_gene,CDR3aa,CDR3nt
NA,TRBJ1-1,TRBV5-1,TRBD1,CASSLRSPPGQGRNTEAFF,TGCGCCAGCAGCTTGCGATCCCCTCCGGGACAGGGTAGGAACACTGAAGCTTTCTTT
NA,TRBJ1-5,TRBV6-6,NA,CASSRGQDSYSNQPQHF,TGTGCCAGCAGTCGAGGACAAGACAGTTATAGCAATCAGCCCCAGCATTTT
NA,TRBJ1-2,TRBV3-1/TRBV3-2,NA,CASSLVKGDFGGYTF,TGTGCCAGCAGTCTCGTCAAAGGAGATTTTGGGGGCTACACCTTC
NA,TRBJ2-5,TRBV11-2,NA,CASSSLPQGFVETQYF,TGTGCCAGCAGCTCCCTCCCACAGGGTTTCGTGGAGACCCAGTACTTC
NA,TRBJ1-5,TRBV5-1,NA,CASSISQGSQPQHF,TGCGCCAGCAGCATATCCCAGGGGAGTCAGCCCCAGCATTTT
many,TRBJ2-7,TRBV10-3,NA,CAISERGSDEQYF,TGTGCCATCAGTGAGAGAGGGAGCGACGAGCAGTACTTC
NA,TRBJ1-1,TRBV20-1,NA,CSATFNTEAFF,TGCAGTGCCACTTTCAACACTGAAGCTTTCTTT
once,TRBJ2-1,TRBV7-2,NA,CASRKYTLVSYNEQFF,TGTGCCAGCAGAAAATACACCCTAGTCTCCTACAATGAGCAGTTCTTC
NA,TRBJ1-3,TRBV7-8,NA,CASSLVPPLSTGNTIYF,TGTGCCAGCAGCTTAGTCCCCCCATTGTCTACTGGAAACACCATATATTTT
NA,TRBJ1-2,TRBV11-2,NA,CASSLGSSYTF,TGTGCCAGCAGCTTAGGGAGCAGCTACACCTTC
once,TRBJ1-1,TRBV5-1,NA,CASSLGKATEAFF,TGCGCCAGCAGCTTGGGTAAAGCAACTGAAGCTTTCTTT
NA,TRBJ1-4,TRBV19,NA,CASSPGIWAGDHQGEKLFF,TGTGCCAGTAGTCCAGGCATTTGGGCAGGGGACCATCAGGGTGAAAAACTGTTTTTT
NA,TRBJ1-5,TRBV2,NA,CASLGRLTQPQHF,TGTGCCAGCTTGGGCAGGCTCACCCAGCCCCAGCATTTT
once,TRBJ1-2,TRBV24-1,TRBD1,CATSDRGHSYGYTF,TGTGCCACCAGTGACAGGGGGCACAGCTATGGCTACACCTTC
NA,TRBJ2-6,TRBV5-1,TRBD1,CASRDEGAAGANVLTF,TGCGCCAGCAGAGACGAGGGGGCGGCTGGGGCCAACGTCCTGACTTTC
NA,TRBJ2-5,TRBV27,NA,CASKYRSSETQYF,TGTGCCAGCAAATACAGGTCCTCGGAGACCCAGTACTTC
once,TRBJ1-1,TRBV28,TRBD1,CASSTTGAGNTEAFF,TGTGCCAGCAGTACGACAGGGGCAGGAAACACTGAAGCTTTCTTT
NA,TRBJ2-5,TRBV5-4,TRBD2,CASSLAGGRETQYF,TGTGCCAGCAGCTTAGCGGGGGGGCGGGAGACCCAGTACTTC
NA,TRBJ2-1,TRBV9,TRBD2,CASSVEGGLASNEQFF,TGTGCCAGCAGCGTAGAAGGAGGACTAGCGAGCAATGAGCAGTTCTTC
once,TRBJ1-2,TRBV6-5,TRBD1,CASRGQGAYGYTF,TGTGCCAGCAGGGGACAGGGGGCCTATGGCTACACCTTC
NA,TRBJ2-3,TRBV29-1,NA,CSVVGGRPQDTQYF,TGCAGCGTTGTCGGGGGTCGGCCCCAAGATACGCAGTATTTT
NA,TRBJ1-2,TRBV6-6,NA,CASTAGGYGYTF,TGTGCCAGCACCGCGGGTGGCTATGGCTACACCTTC
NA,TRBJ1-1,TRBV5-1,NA,CASSWGQINEAFF,TGCGCCAGCAGCTGGGGACAAATAAATGAAGCTTTCTTT
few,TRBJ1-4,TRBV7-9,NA,CASRATVYNEKLFF,TGTGCCAGCAGGGCGACAGTCTATAATGAAAAACTGTTTTTT
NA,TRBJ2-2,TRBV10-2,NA,CASSLAAVSGLRNTGELFF,TGCGCCAGCAGTTTGGCCGCAGTGAGCGGTCTTCGGAACACCGGGGAGCTGTTTTTT
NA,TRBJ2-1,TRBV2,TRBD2,CASSPGTSGGAIGFF,TGTGCCAGCAGTCCCGGGACTAGCGGGGGGGCAATAGGGTTCTTC
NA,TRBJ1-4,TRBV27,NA,CASKQGGEKLFF,TGTGCCAGCAAACAGGGAGGGGAAAAACTGTTTTTT
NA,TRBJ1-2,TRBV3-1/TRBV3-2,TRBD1,CASSLNQGQAGGGYTF,TGTGCCAGCAGCCTAAATCAGGGACAGGCCGGGGGTGGCTACACCTTC
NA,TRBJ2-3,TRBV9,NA,CASSVAGERSADTQYF,TGTGCCAGCAGCGTAGCGGGGGAAAGGTCGGCGGATACGCAGTATTTT
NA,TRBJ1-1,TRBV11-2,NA,CASSLTGRDTEAFF,TGTGCCAGCAGTTTAACAGGGCGGGACACTGAAGCTTTCTTT
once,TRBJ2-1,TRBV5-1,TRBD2,CASSLVTSGENEQFF,TGCGCCAGCAGCTTGGTAACTAGCGGGGAGAATGAGCAGTTCTTC
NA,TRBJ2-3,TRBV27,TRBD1,CATYRGRSSDTQYF,TGTGCCACCTACAGGGGGCGCAGTAGCGATACGCAGTATTTT
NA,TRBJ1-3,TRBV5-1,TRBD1,CASSPGTAGNTIYF,TGCGCCAGCAGCCCGGGGACAGCTGGAAACACCATATATTTT
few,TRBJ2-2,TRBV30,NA,CAWSRSTAANTGELFF,TGTGCCTGGAGTCGATCTACCGCGGCGAACACCGGGGAGCTGTTTTTT
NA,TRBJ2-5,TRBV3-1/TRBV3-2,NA,CASSPHGQQETQYF,TGTGCCAGCAGCCCCCATGGACAGCAAGAGACCCAGTACTTC
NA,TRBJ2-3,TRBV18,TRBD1,CASSWSGQGADTQYF,TGTGCCAGCTCTTGGTCGGGACAGGGCGCCGATACGCAGTATTTT
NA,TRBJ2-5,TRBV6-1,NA,CASSEIIRVQETQYF,TGTGCCAGCAGTGAAATTATCAGGGTCCAAGAGACCCAGTACTTC
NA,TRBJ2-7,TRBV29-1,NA,CSVGQGPVYEQYF,TGCAGCGTTGGTCAGGGGCCGGTCTACGAGCAGTACTTC
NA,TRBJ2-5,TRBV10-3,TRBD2,CAISASGASPETQYF,TGTGCCATCAGTGCTAGCGGGGCCTCGCCGGAGACCCAGTACTTC
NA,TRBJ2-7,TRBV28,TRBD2,CASSPHPSGGYGSEQYF,TGTGCCAGCAGTCCCCATCCTAGCGGGGGGTATGGATCCGAGCAGTACTTC
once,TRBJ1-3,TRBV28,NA,CASSSEHLGNTIYF,TGTGCCAGCAGTTCGGAGCACCTTGGAAACACCATATATTTT
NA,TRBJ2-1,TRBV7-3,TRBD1,CASSLGDSDNEQFF,TGTGCCAGCAGCTTAGGGGACAGCGACAATGAGCAGTTCTTC
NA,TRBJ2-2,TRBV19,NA,CASSISGQPTGELFF,TGTGCCAGTAGTATCTCCGGACAACCCACCGGGGAGCTGTTTTTT
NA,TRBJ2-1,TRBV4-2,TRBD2,CASSQPGTSPSNEQFF,TGTGCCAGCAGCCAACCGGGGACTAGCCCTTCTAATGAGCAGTTCTTC
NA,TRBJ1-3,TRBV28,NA,CASSRTQGYGNTIYF,TGTGCCAGCAGTCGGACACAGGGTTACGGAAACACCATATATTTT
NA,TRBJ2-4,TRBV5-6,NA,CASREGAKNIQYF,TGTGCCAGCAGGGAGGGGGCCAAAAACATTCAGTACTTC
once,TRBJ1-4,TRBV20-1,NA,CSVSENEKLFF,TGCAGTGTATCGGAGAATGAAAAACTGTTTTTT
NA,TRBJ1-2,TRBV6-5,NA,CASSLQTDRFYGYTF,TGTGCCAGCAGTCTACAGACCGACAGGTTCTATGGCTACACCTTC
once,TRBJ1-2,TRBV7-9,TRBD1,CASSRGQGATHNYGYTF,TGTGCCAGCAGCCGAGGACAGGGGGCGACACATAACTATGGCTACACCTTC
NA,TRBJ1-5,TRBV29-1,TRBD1,CSVYNLQGWMGNQPQHF,TGCAGCGTTTATAACCTACAGGGGTGGATGGGCAATCAGCCCCAGCATTTT
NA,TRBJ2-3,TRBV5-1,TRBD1,CASSFATGGTDTQYF,TGCGCCAGCAGCTTCGCTACAGGGGGCACAGATACGCAGTATTTT
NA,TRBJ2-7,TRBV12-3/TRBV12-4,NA,CASSSTGTYEQYF,TGTGCCAGCAGTTCCACAGGTACCTACGAGCAGTACTTC
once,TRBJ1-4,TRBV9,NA,CASSRGFNEKLFF,TGTGCCAGCAGTAGGGGTTTTAATGAAAAACTGTTTTTT
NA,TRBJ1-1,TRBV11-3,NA,CASRQAPEAFF,TGTGCCAGCAGGCAGGCCCCTGAAGCTTTCTTT
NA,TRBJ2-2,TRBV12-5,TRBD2,CASASTSGTTGELFF,TGTGCTAGTGCCTCCACTAGCGGGACGACCGGGGAGCTGTTTTTT